The T cell receptor (beta chain) described here comes from a study of cytomegalovirus exposure and HLA in healthy donors. Whole-study results and caveats: Some public TCRs appeared in many individuals, while most sequences were rare. The study flagged some 180 TCR beta chains as cytomegalovirus-associated.

CDR3 length: 15 amino acids. V lost 4 bases, J lost 8 bases, and 12 bases stayed unmatched. CDR1 is SGHRS and CDR2 is YFSETQ in the germline V gene. This table comes from immunoSEQ multiplex PCR, and its TCRdb copy is limited to in-frame clones, with some not included. The sample consists of tens of thousands of clones, approximately 81% of them appearing once. Of note for this clone: The antigen is not known.

This sequence was found in a woman aged 18-29 years in good health and CMV-seropositive. The sample consisted of PBMCs. This chain uses TRBV5-1 with TRBJ1-5; 7 positions match TRBD1. The CDR3 here is CASSTGTAIGEPQHF. CDR3 sequence (DNA): TGCGCCAGCAGCACCGGGACAGCCATAGGGGAGCCCCAGCATTTT.